These T cell receptor beta chains were read from a single sample in a study of blood T cells in healthy people across ages. TCRdb re-called the 5' RACE reads through MiXCR, storing one row per CDR3 protein. The sample records more than 650,000 distinct CDR3 sequences, around half being singletons. The sequenced material came from blood. These receptors were taken from an elderly man in good health. Both conserved end residues are part of each CDR3. D genes are given only for firm matches. Rows give clone size only sometimes, using once, few, many, or a class for an expanded clone.

few	NA	17	TRBV28	TRBJ2-3	CASSRPTTSTSTDTQYF	TGTGCCAGCAGTCGGCCAACGACAAGTACTAGCACAGATACGCAGTATTTT
NA	TRBD2	21	TRBV10-3	TRBJ2-3	CAIRRSPGLAGGPVSKDTQYF	TGTGCCATCAGAAGAAGTCCGGGACTAGCGGGGGGGCCCGTCTCAAAAGATACGCAGTATTTT
once	TRBD2	16	TRBV15	TRBJ2-2	CATSRELAGKTGELFF	TGTGCCACCAGCAGAGAACTAGCGGGAAAAACCGGGGAGCTGTTTTTT
few	NA	15	TRBV20-1	TRBJ2-3	CSAGSLAFSTDTQYF	TGCAGTGCTGGGAGTCTAGCTTTCAGCACAGATACGCAGTATTTT
NA	NA	15	TRBV28	TRBJ1-4	CASSPASGVNEKLFF	TGTGCCAGCAGTCCCGCGTCGGGAGTGAATGAAAAACTGTTTTTT
many	NA	15	TRBV5-1	TRBJ2-7	CASSPDGRSSYEQYF	TGCGCCAGCAGCCCCGACGGCCGGAGCTCCTACGAGCAGTACTTC
few	NA	16	TRBV14	TRBJ2-5	CASSQDTYTSKETQYF	TGTGCCAGCAGCCAAGATACATACACCTCCAAAGAGACCCAGTACTTC
few	NA	13	TRBV20-1	TRBJ2-3	CSAVHPNRDTQYF	TGCAGTGCTGTCCACCCTAATCGAGATACGCAGTATTTT
NA	NA	12	TRBV15	TRBJ2-1	CATTGYYNEQFF	TGTGCCACCACAGGGTACTACAATGAGCAGTTCTTC
NA	NA	12	TRBV3-1	TRBJ2-7	CASSQVKGEQYF	TGTGCCAGCAGCCAAGTTAAGGGCGAGCAGTACTTC
NA	TRBD1	12	TRBV29-1	TRBJ1-2	CSVSRTGGGYTF	TGCAGCGTTTCACGGACAGGGGGTGGCTACACCTTC
NA	NA	11	TRBV24-1	TRBJ1-2	CATSEGWGYTF	TGTGCCACCAGTGAGGGCTGGGGCTACACCTTC
NA	TRBD2	14	TRBV3-1	TRBJ2-5	CASSGGGWTETQYF	TGTGCCAGCAGCGGGGGGGGTTGGACAGAGACCCAGTACTTC
few	NA	12	TRBV4-1	TRBJ2-7	CASRSGSYEQYF	TGCGCCAGCAGATCGGGGTCCTACGAGCAGTACTTC
NA	NA	15	TRBV19	TRBJ1-1	CASRGTGTLNTEAFF	TGTGCCAGTAGGGGAACAGGGACCCTGAACACTGAAGCTTTCTTT
NA	NA	15	TRBV9	TRBJ2-1	CASSVVTSGPNEQFF	TGTGCCAGCAGCGTAGTGACGAGCGGACCCAATGAGCAGTTCTTC
few	TRBD2	16	TRBV5-1	TRBJ2-3	CASSLPLAGSTDTQYF	TGCGCCAGCAGCTTGCCCCTAGCGGGAAGCACAGATACGCAGTATTTT
few	NA	14	TRBV3-1	TRBJ2-7	CASSTRERTYEQYF	TGTGCCAGCAGCACTCGGGAAAGGACCTACGAGCAGTACTTC
NA	TRBD1	16	TRBV12-3/TRBV12-4	TRBJ1-2	CASSPRPTGRNNGYTF	TGTGCCAGCAGTCCCCGACCGACAGGGCGCAATAATGGCTACACCTTC
NA	NA	15	TRBV9	TRBJ2-5	CASSVSPRGQETQYF	TGTGCCAGCAGCGTCTCCCCTCGGGGTCAAGAGACCCAGTACTTC
NA	NA	13	TRBV2	TRBJ2-7	CASSESGMSEQYF	TGTGCCAGCAGTGAATCCGGAATGTCCGAGCAGTACTTC
NA	NA	18	TRBV6-5	TRBJ1-1	CASSYSSWQGPPGTEAFF	TGTGCCAGCAGTTACTCGAGTTGGCAGGGGCCCCCGGGCACTGAAGCTTTCTTT
NA	TRBD1	12	TRBV29-1	TRBJ2-7	CSGVGTDYERYF	TGCAGCGGGGTTGGGACAGACTACGAGCGGTACTTC
NA	TRBD1	16	TRBV11-2	TRBJ1-4	CASSEGDRGRNEKLFF	TGTGCCAGCAGTGAGGGTGACAGGGGACGTAATGAAAAACTGTTTTTT
NA	NA	14	TRBV5-1	TRBJ2-3	CVSSSPGPTDTQYF	TGCGTCAGCAGCTCCCCGGGACCGACAGATACGCAGTATTTT
NA	TRBD1	14	TRBV12-3/TRBV12-4	TRBJ1-1	CASSAGTGVLEAFF	TGTGCCAGCAGTGCCGGGACAGGGGTACTTGAAGCTTTCTTT
NA	NA	14	TRBV11-3	TRBJ2-5	CASSLRDKEETQYF	TGTGCCAGCAGCTTGCGGGACAAAGAAGAGACCCAGTACTTC
NA	NA	14	TRBV7-6	TRBJ2-7	CASSLNLGIYEQYF	TGTGCCAGCAGCTTGAATCTGGGTATCTACGAGCAGTACTTC
few	NA	16	TRBV28	TRBJ2-1	CASSDLGESNYNEQFF	TGTGCCAGCAGTGACTTAGGGGAATCAAATTACAATGAGCAGTTCTTC
few	NA	12	TRBV9	TRBJ2-6	CASSVGSGALTF	NA